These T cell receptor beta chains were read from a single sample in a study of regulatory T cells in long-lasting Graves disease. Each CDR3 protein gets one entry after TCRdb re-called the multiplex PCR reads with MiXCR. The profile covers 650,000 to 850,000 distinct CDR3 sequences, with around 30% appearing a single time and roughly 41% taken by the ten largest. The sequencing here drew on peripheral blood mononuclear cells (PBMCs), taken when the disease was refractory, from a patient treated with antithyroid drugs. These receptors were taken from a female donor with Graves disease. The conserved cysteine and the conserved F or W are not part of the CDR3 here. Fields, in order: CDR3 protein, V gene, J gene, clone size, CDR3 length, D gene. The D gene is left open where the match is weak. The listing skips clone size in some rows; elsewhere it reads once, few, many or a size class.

CDR3aa: ASSSVGNQPQH
v_gene: TRBV6-2/TRBV6-3
j_gene: TRBJ1-5
abundance: many
len: 11
d_gene: NA

CDR3aa: ASPPSSRPETQY
v_gene: TRBV7-9
j_gene: TRBJ2-5
abundance: NA
len: 12
d_gene: NA

CDR3aa: SAWTSGRSSYNEQF
v_gene: TRBV20-1
j_gene: TRBJ2-1
abundance: NA
len: 14
d_gene: TRBD2

CDR3aa: ASAGTMGAF
v_gene: TRBV6-2/TRBV6-3
j_gene: TRBJ1-1
abundance: NA
len: 9
d_gene: NA

CDR3aa: ASRYSGTSGFHEQY
v_gene: TRBV27
j_gene: TRBJ2-7
abundance: many
len: 14
d_gene: NA

CDR3aa: ASSKRFRQETQY
v_gene: TRBV6-2/TRBV6-3
j_gene: TRBJ2-5
abundance: NA
len: 12
d_gene: NA

CDR3aa: ASRGTGGWTEAF
v_gene: TRBV12-3/TRBV12-4
j_gene: TRBJ1-1
abundance: many
len: 12
d_gene: NA

CDR3aa: ASSDGPRGERLF
v_gene: TRBV2
j_gene: TRBJ1-4
abundance: once
len: 12
d_gene: NA

CDR3aa: ASSSTGGGYEQY
v_gene: TRBV28
j_gene: TRBJ2-7
abundance: many
len: 12
d_gene: TRBD1

CDR3aa: SVVRETYEQY
v_gene: TRBV29-1
j_gene: NA
abundance: NA
len: 10
d_gene: NA

CDR3aa: SAGGTVYEQY
v_gene: TRBV20-1
j_gene: TRBJ2-7
abundance: NA
len: 10
d_gene: NA

CDR3aa: ASSLSPGHGQGDYGYT
v_gene: TRBV5-4
j_gene: TRBJ1-2
abundance: once
len: 16
d_gene: TRBD1

CDR3aa: ASSLVGGRALGELF
v_gene: TRBV5-1
j_gene: TRBJ2-2
abundance: many
len: 14
d_gene: TRBD2

CDR3aa: ASSHGSTNEKLF
v_gene: TRBV12-3/TRBV12-4
j_gene: TRBJ1-4
abundance: many
len: 12
d_gene: NA

CDR3aa: ASRWTGGYTGELF
v_gene: TRBV6-1
j_gene: TRBJ2-2
abundance: NA
len: 13
d_gene: TRBD1

CDR3aa: AWRSKNGLSYGYT
v_gene: TRBV30
j_gene: TRBJ1-2
abundance: NA
len: 13
d_gene: NA

CDR3aa: AWSVRGSSYEQY
v_gene: TRBV30
j_gene: TRBJ2-7
abundance: once
len: 12
d_gene: TRBD2

CDR3aa: ASSQGGAEAF
v_gene: TRBV6-1
j_gene: TRBJ1-1
abundance: many
len: 10
d_gene: TRBD1

CDR3aa: ASSRQGASGNTIY
v_gene: TRBV28
j_gene: TRBJ1-3
abundance: NA
len: 13
d_gene: TRBD1

CDR3aa: SAGAVASYEQY
v_gene: TRBV20-1
j_gene: TRBJ2-7
abundance: few
len: 11
d_gene: NA

CDR3aa: ASSLDQGRYHNEKLF
v_gene: TRBV5-1
j_gene: TRBJ1-4
abundance: few
len: 15
d_gene: NA

CDR3aa: ASLHIRSTGLTEAF
v_gene: TRBV6-1
j_gene: TRBJ1-1
abundance: NA
len: 14
d_gene: TRBD1

CDR3aa: ASSSSGVNEKLF
v_gene: TRBV6-2/TRBV6-3
j_gene: TRBJ1-4
abundance: few
len: 12
d_gene: NA

CDR3aa: ASSFGRTSNYGYT
v_gene: TRBV6-5
j_gene: TRBJ1-2
abundance: few
len: 13
d_gene: NA

CDR3aa: ASSLSGPRAGEF
v_gene: TRBV28
j_gene: TRBJ1-1
abundance: few
len: 12
d_gene: NA

CDR3aa: SARPGSYQETQY
v_gene: TRBV20-1
j_gene: TRBJ2-5
abundance: NA
len: 12
d_gene: NA

CDR3aa: ASSTMNTGELF
v_gene: TRBV7-3
j_gene: TRBJ2-2
abundance: NA
len: 11
d_gene: NA

CDR3aa: ASSMGLGRNQPQH
v_gene: TRBV19
j_gene: TRBJ1-5
abundance: NA
len: 13
d_gene: NA

CDR3aa: ASSDGMMNTEAF
v_gene: TRBV10-1
j_gene: TRBJ1-1
abundance: many
len: 12
d_gene: NA